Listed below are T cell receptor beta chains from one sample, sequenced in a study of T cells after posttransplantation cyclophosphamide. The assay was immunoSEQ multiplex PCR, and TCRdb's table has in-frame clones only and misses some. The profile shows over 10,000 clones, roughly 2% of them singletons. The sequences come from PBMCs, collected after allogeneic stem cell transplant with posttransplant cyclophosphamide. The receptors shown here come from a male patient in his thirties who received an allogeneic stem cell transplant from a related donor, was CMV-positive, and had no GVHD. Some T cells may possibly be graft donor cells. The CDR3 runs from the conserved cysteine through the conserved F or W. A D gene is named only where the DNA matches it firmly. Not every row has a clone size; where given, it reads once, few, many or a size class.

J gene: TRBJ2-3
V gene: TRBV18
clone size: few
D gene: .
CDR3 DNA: TGTGCCAGCTCACCACAGGGGTGGACAGATACGCAGTATTTT
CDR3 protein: CASSPQGWTDTQYF

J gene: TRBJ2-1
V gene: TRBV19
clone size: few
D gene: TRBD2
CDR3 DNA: TGTGCCAGTAGTATAGATCTCATAGCGGGGGAAACCTACAATGAGCAGTTCTTC
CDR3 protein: CASSIDLIAGETYNEQFF

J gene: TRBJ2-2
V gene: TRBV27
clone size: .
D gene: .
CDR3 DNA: TGTGCCAGCACTACCGGTCTCGGGGAGCTGTTTTTT
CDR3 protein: CASTTGLGELFF

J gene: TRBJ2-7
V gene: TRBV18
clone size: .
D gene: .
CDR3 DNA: TGTGCCAGCTCACCAGGGGGGTCAACATCCTACGAGCAGTACTTC
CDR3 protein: CASSPGGSTSYEQYF

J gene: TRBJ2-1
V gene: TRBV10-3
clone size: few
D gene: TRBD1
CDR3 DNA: TGTGCCATCAGTGCCGCGACAGGGTCATGGGAGCAGTTCTTC
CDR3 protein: CAISAATGSWEQFF

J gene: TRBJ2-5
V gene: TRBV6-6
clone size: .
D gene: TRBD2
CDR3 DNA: TGTGCCAGCAGTTATAGGCGGGGGGGCCCTGAGGACTTC
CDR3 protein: CASSYRRGGPEDF

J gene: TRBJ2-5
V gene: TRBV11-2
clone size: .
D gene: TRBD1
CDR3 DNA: TGTGCCAGCAGCCATGCCAGGGGGATACAAGAGACCCAGTACTTC
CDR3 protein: CASSHARGIQETQYF

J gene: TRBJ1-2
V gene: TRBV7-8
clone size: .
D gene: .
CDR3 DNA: TGTGCCAGCAGCTTAATGGGGCAGACCACGGTCTATGGCTACACCTTC
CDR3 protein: CASSLMGQTTVYGYTF

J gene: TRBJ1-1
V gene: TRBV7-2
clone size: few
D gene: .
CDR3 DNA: TGTGCCAGCAGCTTTCAGGGCAGAAACACTGAAGCTTTCTTT
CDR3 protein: CASSFQGRNTEAFF

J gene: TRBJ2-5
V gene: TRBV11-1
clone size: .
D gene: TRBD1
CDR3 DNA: TGTGCCAGCAGCCCCGCGGACAGGGGGGAAGAGACCCAGTACTTC
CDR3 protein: CASSPADRGEETQYF

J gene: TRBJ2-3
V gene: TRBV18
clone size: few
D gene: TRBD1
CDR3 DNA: TGTGCCAGCTCACCACGGGGACAGGGGGTTACAGATACGCAGTATTTT
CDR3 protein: CASSPRGQGVTDTQYF

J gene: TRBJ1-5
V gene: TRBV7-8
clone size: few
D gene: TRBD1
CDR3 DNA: TGTGCCAGCAGCTCCTGGGCCGGGACAGGTAATCAGCCCCAGCATTTT
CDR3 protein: CASSSWAGTGNQPQHF

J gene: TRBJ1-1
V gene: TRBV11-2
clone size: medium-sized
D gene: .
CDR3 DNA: TGTGCCAGCAGCTTATCCGGTCCTCTGACTGAAGCTTTCTTT
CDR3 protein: CASSLSGPLTEAFF

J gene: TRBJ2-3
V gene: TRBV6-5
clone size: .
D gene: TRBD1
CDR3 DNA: TGTGCCAGCAGTAACAGGGGGAGAGGGGATACGCAGTATTTT
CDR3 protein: CASSNRGRGDTQYF

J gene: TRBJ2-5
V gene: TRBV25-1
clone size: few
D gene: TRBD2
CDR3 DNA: TGTGCCAGCAGTGAAGGGGGGGGACAAGAGACCCAGTACTTC
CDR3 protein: CASSEGGGQETQYF

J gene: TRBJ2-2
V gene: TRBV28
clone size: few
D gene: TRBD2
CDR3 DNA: TGTGCCAGCAGCAGCGGGAGGAATCCCGGGGAGCTGTTTTTT
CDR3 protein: CASSSGRNPGELFF

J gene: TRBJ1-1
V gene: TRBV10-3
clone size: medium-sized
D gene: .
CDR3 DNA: TGTGCCATCAGTGGGGCAGACACTGAAGCTTTCTTT
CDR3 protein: CAISGADTEAFF

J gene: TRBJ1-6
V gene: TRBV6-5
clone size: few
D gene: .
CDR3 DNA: TGTGCCAGCAGTTACTCTGGCTTTTCACCCCTCCACTTT
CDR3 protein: CASSYSGFSPLHF

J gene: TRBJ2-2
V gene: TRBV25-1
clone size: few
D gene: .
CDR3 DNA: TGTGCCAGCAGTATCGGGGGGCGGACCGGGGAGCTGTTTTTT
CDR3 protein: CASSIGGRTGELFF

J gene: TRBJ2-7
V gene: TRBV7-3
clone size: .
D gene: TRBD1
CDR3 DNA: TGTGCCAGCAGTGAAACCGGGACAGGGCCCGGCGAGCAGTACTTC
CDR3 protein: CASSETGTGPGEQYF

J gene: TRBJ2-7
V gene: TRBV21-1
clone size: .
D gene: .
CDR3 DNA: TGTGCCAGCAGCAAAGACAGAGCCTACGAGCAGTACTTC
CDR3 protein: CASSKDRAYEQYF

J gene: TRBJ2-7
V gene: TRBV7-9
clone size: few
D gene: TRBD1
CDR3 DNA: TGTGCCAGCAGTTCCGGGACAGTCCCCTACGAGCAGTACTTC
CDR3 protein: CASSSGTVPYEQYF

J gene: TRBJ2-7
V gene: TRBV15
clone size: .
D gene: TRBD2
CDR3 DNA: TGTGCCACCAGCAGGGAATATACTAGCGGGGGTTACGAGCAGTACTTC
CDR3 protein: CATSREYTSGGYEQYF

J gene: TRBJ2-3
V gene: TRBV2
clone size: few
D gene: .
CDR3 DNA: TGTGCCAGCAGTGTGTGGGCCTCAGCTACGCAGTATTTT
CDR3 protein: CASSVWASATQYF

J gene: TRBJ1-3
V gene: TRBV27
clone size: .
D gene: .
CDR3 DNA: TGTGCCAGCAGTTTTAACTGGGCCTCGGGAAACACCATATATTTT
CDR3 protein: CASSFNWASGNTIYF

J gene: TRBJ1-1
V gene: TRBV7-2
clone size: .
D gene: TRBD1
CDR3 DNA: TGTGCCAGCAGCTATGGACAGGAGATCACTGAAGCTTTCTTT
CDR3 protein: CASSYGQEITEAFF

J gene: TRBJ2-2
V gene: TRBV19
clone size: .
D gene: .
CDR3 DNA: TGTGCCAGCAAGACAGGACCCATGGTCACCGGGGAGCTGTTTTTT
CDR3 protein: CASKTGPMVTGELFF

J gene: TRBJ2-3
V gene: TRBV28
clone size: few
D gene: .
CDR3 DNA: TGTGCCAGCAAGCCCGGGGACATCACAGATACGCAGTATTTT
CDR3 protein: CASKPGDITDTQYF

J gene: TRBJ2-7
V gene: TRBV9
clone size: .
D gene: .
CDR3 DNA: TGTGCCAGCAGCGTAGGCGGGACCAGCAGCGAGCAGTACTTC
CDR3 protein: CASSVGGTSSEQYF

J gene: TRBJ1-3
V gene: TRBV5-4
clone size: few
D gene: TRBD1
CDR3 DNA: TGTGCCAGCAGCTCTCAGGCAGGGGGCGCGGATGGAAACACCATATATTTT
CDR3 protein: CASSSQAGGADGNTIYF

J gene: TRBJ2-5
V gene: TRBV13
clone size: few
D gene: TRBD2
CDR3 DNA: TGTGCCAGCAGCTTATTCCCTAGCGGGAACCAAGAGACCCAGTACTTC
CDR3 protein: CASSLFPSGNQETQYF